This entry describes one T cell receptor beta chain. Its antigen remains unidentified. No per-base quality is available; no much larger clone lies one base away. The sample comes from a study of blood T cell repertoires in COVID-19 (dated by TCRdb to 2018 to 2021). About the investigation overall: The collaborator samples originated in the United States, Italy and Spain and spanned the acute and convalescent phases of COVID-19. Subjects who had been exposed to COVID-19, were actively infected with it, or had recovered from it provided the deeply sampled blood TCRbeta repertoires that made up the dataset. The prospective study material was composed of cDNA or gDNA derived from T cells, B-cell-depleted T cells, or PBMCs. Samples were obtained from the ongoing ImmuneRACE study (first 160 participants) and from approximately 1,200 subjects provided by 6 global collaborators. Sample metadata almost always included a de-identified subject ID, COVID-19 status, age in years and sex. Where available, HLA class I and class II types were obtained from metadata supplied by the sample provider rather than from assay-based typing. The repertoires were made available in a free public database intended to serve as a resource for research on the immune response to SARS-CoV-2. Study-wide conclusions, independent of this receptor: The amount of clinical and demographic metadata varied by source and participant and was provided uncurated.

Inclusive of the bounding cysteine and phenylalanine, the CDR3 is 17 residues long. The only DNA kept is the CDR3, 51 bases in frame from the first base. After removal of 0 bases from V and 0 bases from J, the junction retains 8 bases not matched to a gene. The germline V gene provides CDR1 SGHRS and CDR2 YFSETQ. The immunoSEQ Assay, a bias-controlled multiplex PCR, was used to amplify TCRbeta CDR3 regions from genomic DNA. The paper's processing steps were these. The number of nucleated cells in each sample was estimated by amplification of reference gene primers within the assay. Sequence reads were collapsed and filtered to measure the absolute abundance of every unique TCRbeta CDR3 rearrangement. Productive Simpson clonality was computed per sample as the square root of Simpson's diversity index over productive rearrangements. TCRdb's version of the immuneACCESS table is confined to in-frame rearrangements and falls short of the full clone set. An unresolved V gene accounts for under half of the shortfall where checked; the remainder is of unknown origin. Clonal size and the V and J genes are those of that table, whereas D and trimming came from the DNA. This sample gives over 200,000 clones in total; 88% of them show up just once. Jointly, the top ten make up approximately 0.8% of the sample.

Collaborating institutions collected whole blood in K2EDTA tubes following their own protocols. Collaborator samples were shipped for TCRbeta analysis as frozen whole blood, isolated PBMCs, or DNA extracted from either sample type. The sequence joins TRBV5-1 to TRBJ2-7, with 8 central nucleotides matching TRBD2. This TCR was recovered from a woman younger than 45 with acute or convalescent COVID-19. Material for sequencing was peripheral blood. The sequenced DNA: TGCGCCAGCAGCTTGGTTCTAGCGGGCACCTCCTCCTACGAGCAGTACTTC. Translated, it reads CASSLVLAGTSSYEQYF.